This is a list of T cell receptor beta chains from one sample in a study of T cell repertoires in cytomegalovirus infection. Their cognate antigens are unknown. Using its own MiXCR run on the reads, TCRdb lists one record per CDR3 protein. This sample yields some 480,000 distinct CDR3 sequences, of which 33% are seen a single time; about 17% belongs to the top ten. Sequences were derived from cultured PBMCs, sampled from culture after CMV antigen stimulation. Receptors were obtained from a human donor in good health (CMV status not recorded). Some clones in this sample may be carry-over from other donors' samples. CDR3s include the opening cysteine and the closing phenylalanine or tryptophan. D genes are given only for firm matches. Some rows mark clone size as missing; the rest say once, few, many or name a class of expanded clone.

TRBV7-2	NA	NA	TRBJ1-5	TGTGCCAGCAGCTTAGTTAGTACGGCCGATCAGCCCCAGCATTTT	CASSLVSTADQPQHF
TRBV7-8	NA	few	TRBJ2-1	TGTGCCAGCAGCGTAGAATTGTGGTACAATGAGCAGTTCTTC	CASSVELWYNEQFF
TRBV6-5	NA	NA	TRBJ2-7	TGTGCCAGCAGCACAACAGGCTCCTACGAGCAGTACTTC	CASSTTGSYEQYF
TRBV5-6	NA	NA	TRBJ2-5	TGTGCCAGCAGTTCACAAAAAGAGACCCAGTACTTC	CASSSQKETQYF
TRBV12-3/TRBV12-4	NA	NA	TRBJ1-1	TGTGCCAGCAGTGGCACAGGATACACTGAAGCTTTCTTT	CASSGTGYTEAFF
TRBV7-6	NA	few	TRBJ2-1	TGTGCCAGCAGCTTAGCGCTTGGTGAGCAGTTCTTC	CASSLALGEQFF
TRBV14	NA	NA	TRBJ2-1	TGTGCCAGCAGCCAACAGGGATTTTACAATGAGCAGATCTTC	CASSQQGFYNEQIF
TRBV7-2	NA	NA	TRBJ2-7	TGTGCCAGCCGCGAGTTTGACGAGCAGTACTTC	CASREFDEQYF
TRBV7-9	TRBD2	NA	TRBJ2-3	TGTGCCAGCAGCTTAGAGGCCGGGAGGGACACAGATACGCAGTATTTT	CASSLEAGRDTDTQYF
TRBV7-9	NA	NA	TRBJ2-2	TGTGCCAGCAGCCCAAGCGTCCGGCCGCGGGTGTTTTTT	CASSPSVRPRVFF
TRBV27	TRBD2	NA	TRBJ2-7	TGTGCCAGCAGAATACTAGCGGGAGTTGGTGAGCAGTACTTC	CASRILAGVGEQYF
TRBV11-3	TRBD1	few	TRBJ1-2	TGTGCCAGCAGCTTAGATTGGACTGGGGACAGGGGGCAGGATGGCTACACCTTC	CASSLDWTGDRGQDGYTF
TRBV4-3	NA	NA	TRBJ1-3	TGCGCCAGCAGCCAACTCCTCGGAAACACCATATATTTT	CASSQLLGNTIYF
TRBV7-3	NA	NA	TRBJ2-3	TGTGCCAGCAGCTTAAGGGGAGTTGTAACAGATACGCAGTATTTT	CASSLRGVVTDTQYF
TRBV12-3/TRBV12-4	NA	NA	TRBJ1-6	TGTGCCAGCACCGCGGGGTGGGGGAGAGCACCCCTCCACTTT	CASTAGWGRAPLHF
TRBV18	NA	NA	TRBJ2-3	TGTGCCAGCTCACCGAGCCAGGGCGACACAGATACGCAGTATTTT	CASSPSQGDTDTQYF
TRBV7-3	TRBD2	NA	TRBJ2-1	TGTGCCAGCAGCTTATTGGCCGGGAGGGGCAGCAATGAGCAGTTCTTC	CASSLLAGRGSNEQFF
TRBV27	NA	NA	TRBJ1-2	TGTGCCAGCAGCCCCCTGGCGGGGGCCTATGGCTACACCTTC	CASSPLAGAYGYTF
TRBV11-2	TRBD2	NA	TRBJ2-3	TGTGCCAGCAGGAAGGTCGGGGGGTCCGTTGTTACGCAGTATTTT	CASRKVGGSVVTQYF
TRBV7-6	TRBD1	NA	TRBJ1-3	TGTGCCAGCAGCTTAGGAGCCCAAAGAGGGGGCGAAGAAAACACCATATATTTT	CASSLGAQRGGEENTIYF
TRBV12-3/TRBV12-4	TRBD1	few	TRBJ1-4	TGTGCCAGCAGCCGGGACAGGGGGGGTGAAAAACTGTTTTTT	CASSRDRGGEKLFF
TRBV12-3/TRBV12-4	NA	many	TRBJ2-5	TGTGCCAGCAGTTTTGCCGGAGAGACCCAGTACTTC	CASSFAGETQYF
TRBV3-1	NA	NA	TRBJ2-1	TGTGCCAGCAGCCAAGATCCTCGGGGTTACAATGAGCAGTTCTTC	CASSQDPRGYNEQFF
TRBV20-1	NA	NA	TRBJ2-7	TGCAGTGCTCCGGGACGATCTCCCGCCTACGAGCAGTACTTC	CSAPGRSPAYEQYF
TRBV7-3	TRBD2	NA	TRBJ2-1	TGTGCCAGCACCCTTTCGGGAGGCGATGAGCAGTTCTTC	CASTLSGGDEQFF
TRBV10-3	NA	NA	TRBJ1-2	TGTGCCATCAGTCCCGGGACATTTTATGGCTACACCTTC	CAISPGTFYGYTF
TRBV15	TRBD2	NA	TRBJ2-2	TGTGCCACCAGCAGAGTAGCGGGAGGGGGGGCCGGGGAGCTGTTTTTT	CATSRVAGGGAGELFF
TRBV5-6	TRBD2	NA	TRBJ2-1	TGTGCCAGCAGCGGGGGACTAGCGGGCAGAGGGAGTGAGCAGTTCTTC	CASSGGLAGRGSEQFF
TRBV7-6	NA	NA	TRBJ1-5	TGTGCCAGCACCCCATTGGGGGGGCCCCAGCATTTT	CASTPLGGPQHF
TRBV5-8	NA	NA	TRBJ1-5	TGTGCCAGCACGTTGCGGGTCGGGGTCGATCAGCCCCAGCATTTT	CASTLRVGVDQPQHF
TRBV7-2	TRBD2	many	TRBJ2-1	TGTGCCAGCAGCTTACCGACTAGCGGGAGGCGGAGGGGTCCGTTCTTC	CASSLPTSGRRRGPFF
TRBV7-8	TRBD2	few	TRBJ2-5	TGTGCCAGCCCTCCCGTGGAAACTAGCGGGAGGGCTCGCCAAGAGACCCAGTACTTC	CASPPVETSGRARQETQYF
TRBV7-2	TRBD2	many	TRBJ2-2	TGTGCCAGCAGCTTAGTAGCGGGTGCGAACACCGGGGAGCTGTTTTTT	CASSLVAGANTGELFF
TRBV29-1	NA	NA	TRBJ2-3	TGCAGCGTTGTAGGGGGGCTTATCAGCACAGATACGCAGTATTTT	CSVVGGLISTDTQYF
TRBV19	NA	NA	TRBJ2-6	TGTGCCAGTAGTATGGGGTCTGGGGCCAACGTCCTGACTTTC	CASSMGSGANVLTF
TRBV7-3	NA	few	TRBJ2-1	TGTGCCAGCAGCCCGAGCGGAGTCCTCCACAATGAGCAGTTCTTC	CASSPSGVLHNEQFF
TRBV28	TRBD2	NA	TRBJ2-1	TGTGCCAGCAGACCTCCGGGACTAGCGGATTACAATGAGCAGTTCTTC	CASRPPGLADYNEQFF
TRBV7-2	NA	many	TRBJ1-1	TGTGCCAGCAGCTACCAAGGGGGGCAAACTGAAGCTTTCTTT	CASSYQGGQTEAFF
TRBV7-6	NA	few	TRBJ1-4	TGTGCCAGCAGCCTATTCGCGGACCCCTCAAAGGAAAAACTGTTTTTT	CASSLFADPSKEKLFF
TRBV12-3/TRBV12-4	NA	NA	TRBJ1-5	TGTGCCAGCTCTGGACAGTCAAATCAGCCCCAGCATTTT	CASSGQSNQPQHF
TRBV6-5	NA	NA	TRBJ1-1	TGTGCCAGCAGTTACTGGGTACGGTCGGACACTGAAGCTTTCTTT	CASSYWVRSDTEAFF
TRBV7-2	NA	many	TRBJ2-5	TGTGCCAGCAGCTTCCAGGGGAGAGAGACCCAGTACTTC	CASSFQGRETQYF
TRBV7-2	TRBD2	NA	TRBJ2-4	TGTGCCAGCAGCTCCCGGACTAGCGGGACCCGCAAAAACATTCAGTACTTC	CASSSRTSGTRKNIQYF